A single T cell receptor beta chain is shown here with its context. Its specificity is not known. The entry originates in a study of cytomegalovirus exposure and HLA in healthy donors. Study details: The 120 validation repertoires matched the approximately 700 first-cohort repertoires in platform, a later analysis reported.

Measured with immunoSEQ multiplex PCR; TCRdb has only the in-frame clones, and not every one. The data contain 50,000 to 65,000 clones, 95% of them singletons. Among the roughly 120 subjects of the validation cohort, separate from the approximately 700-subject first cohort, were the donors. The CDR3 sequence is 17 residues long. The V gene's germline CDR1 is SGHNT and CDR2 YYREEE (reference sequence). The V end was cut by 1 base, the J end by 0 bases, with 11 bases between. Study-wide results and caveats: A few of the chains that were CMV-associated were confirmed in vitro to be specific for CMV antigens.

Sequenced sample: PBMCs. The chain uses TRBV5-4 and TRBJ2-6; D uncertain. The origin of this receptor is a woman between 18 and 29 years old in good health and CMV-seropositive. CDR3 loop: CASSLHTDYSGANVLTF. In nucleotides, the CDR3 is TGTGCCAGCAGCTTGCACACAGATTACTCTGGGGCCAACGTCCTGACTTTC.